One and the same sample provided the 30 T cell receptor beta chains below, sequenced in a study of blood T cell repertoires in COVID-19. The table came from immunoSEQ multiplex PCR; TCRdb's copy has only in-frame clones and leaves some out. Here the sample spans 250,000 to 300,000 clones, roughly 80% being singletons. Material for sequencing was PBMCs or T cells enriched from blood (not recorded which). The receptors here all came from a man aged 40-49 years who had been exposed to COVID-19.

This clone was seen a few times. The rearrangement joins TRBV19 to TRBJ1-5, with 9 bases identical to TRBD1. The CDR3 covers 17 residues. Germline assignment: CDR1 LNHDA and CDR2 SQIVND (reference sequence). V trimming: 4 bases; J trimming: 9 bases; junction bases outside the gene matches: 16. This CDR3 is CASSTIHGTGPLGPQHF. In DNA form, the CDR3 reads TGTGCCAGTAGTACCATCCACGGGACAGGGCCTTTAGGGCCCCAGCATTTT.

The rearrangement links TRBV10-3 to TRBJ2-2; the match to TRBD1 covers 7 bases. Germline CDR1 ENHRY, CDR2 SYGVKD. This CDR3 is built from 14 residues. J lost 3 bases, V lost 5 bases, and 3 bases had no gene match. This CDR3 is CAISYDRDTGELFF. CDR3 bases: TGTGCCATCAGTTACGACAGGGACACCGGGGAGCTGTTTTTT.

This sequence joins TRBV11-2 and TRBJ1-4; D may be TRBD1 (5 bases). The CDR3 loop spans 13 amino acids. V was clipped by 0 bases and J by 7 bases, with 6 bases between them. CDR1 and CDR2 from the germline V gene are SGHAT and FQNNGV. In DNA form, the CDR3 reads TGTGCCAGCAGCTTAGATCAGGGTGAAAAACTGTTTTTT. Protein: CASSLDQGEKLFF.

The chain couples TRBV7-3 to TRBJ2-1; 7 positions match TRBD2. CDR1 is SGHTA, CDR2 FQGTGA, per germline. V dropped 2 bases and J dropped 3; count of bases not matched to a gene: 4. This CDR3 has 15 amino acids. The CDR3 loop reads CASSLVASGYNEQFF. CDR3 nucleotides: TGTGCCAGCAGCTTAGTTGCTAGCGGCTACAATGAGCAGTTCTTC.

The V gene is TRBV7-8, the J gene TRBJ2-2; 7 bases are a match to TRBD2. J was trimmed by 4 bases and V by 5 bases; bases with no gene match: 10. The length of the CDR3 is 16 residues. The germline gives CDR1 SGHVS, CDR2 FQNEAQ. The CDR3 DNA reads as TGTGCCAGCAGCCCCGGGGTAGCGGGCATCACCGGGGAGCTGTTTTTT. The encoded protein is CASSPGVAGITGELFF. Full variable domain (remainder filled in from reference TRBV7-8 and TRBJ2-2): GAGVSQSPRYKVAKRGQDVALRCDPISGHVSLFWYQQALGQGPEFLTYFQNEAQLDKSGLPSDRFFAERPEGSVSTLKIQRTQQEDSAVYLCASSPGVAGITGELFFGEGSRLTVL.

The CDR3 DNA reads as TGTGCCAGCAAAACGGAGGCTACCACCTACGAGCAGTACTTC. This encodes CASKTEATTYEQYF. The chain combines TRBV2 with TRBJ2-7; TRBD2 might be the D (5 bases). The V gene lost 7 bases and the J gene lost 2 bases, with 15 bases spanning the gap. This CDR3 contains 14 residues. From germline, CDR1 is SNHLY and CDR2 FYNNEI.

This clone was picked up a small number of times. The chain uses TRBV29-1 and TRBJ1-4, with 7 bases identical to TRBD1. CDR3 length equals 14 residues. Trimming removed 7 bases from V and 0 bases from J; junction bases left unmatched: 5. Germline-derived CDR1 and CDR2 are SQVTM and ANQGSEA. The CDR3 sequence is CSASGTATNEKLFF. CDR3 sequence (DNA): TGCAGCGCCTCCGGGACAGCAACTAATGAAAAACTGTTTTTT. The whole variable domain, remainder taken from reference TRBV29-1 and TRBJ1-4, is SAVISQKPSRDICQRGTSLTIQCQVDSQVTMMFWYRQQPGQSLTLIATANQGSEATYESGFVIDKFPISRPNLTFSTLTVSNMSPEDSSIYLCSASGTATNEKLFFGSGTQLSVL.

This clone was detected once. The J gene is TRBJ1-5, the V gene TRBV19; TRBD1 is a possible D gene (5 bases). V was pared by 6 bases and J by 0 bases, with 9 bases between. This CDR3 contains 14 residues. Germline values: CDR1 LNHDA, CDR2 SQIVND (reference sequence). The CDR3 DNA follows: TGTGCCAGTAGCCGGGGGTATAGCAATCAGCCCCAGCATTTT. As protein: CASSRGYSNQPQHF.

The chain uses TRBV6-2 or TRBV6-3 and TRBJ1-4, with a possible D match to TRBD1 (6 bases). Trimming removed 6 bases at V and 5 bases at J, with 10 bases between. The CDR3 runs 13 residues. Germline V lookup: CDR1 MNHEY, CDR2 SVGEGT. CDR3 loop: CASSFGQNEKLFF. The CDR3 region has the DNA TGTGCCAGCAGCTTCGGACAGAATGAAAAACTGTTTTTT.

This clone occurred once. The chain has TRBV29-1 and TRBJ2-1, with TRBD2 identical over 9 bases. Germline V CDR1 and CDR2: SQVTM, ANQGSEA. Trimming removed 3 bases from V and 7 bases from J; junction bases left unmatched: 10. CDR3 size: 15 residues. CDR3 in DNA: TGCAGCGTTGAGGCGGGGCTAGCGGGACGGAATGAGCAGTTCTTC. Translated, it gives CSVEAGLAGRNEQFF.

The J gene is TRBJ1-2, the V gene TRBV19; tentatively, D is TRBD1 (6 bases). CDR1 LNHDA and CDR2 SQIVND come from the germline V gene (reference sequence). The CDR3 has 13 amino acids. V was cut by 6 bases and J by 8 bases, with 16 bases left in between. CDR3 sequence: CASRPGGGWGYTF. The CDR3 coding sequence is TGTGCCAGTAGACCCGGCGGGGGCTGGGGCTACACCTTC.

The chain has TRBV11-2 and TRBJ1-1; D may be TRBD1 (5 bases). Trimming left V 5 bases short and J 8 bases short, with 15 bases between. The CDR3 extends over 13 amino acids. Germline assignment: CDR1 SGHAT and CDR2 FQNNGV. The CDR3 DNA follows: TGTGCCAGCAGCCAGGGAAATAAAGTGGAAGCTTTCTTT. Translated, it gives CASSQGNKVEAFF.

There are a few counts of this clone. This sequence joins TRBV5-4 and TRBJ2-1; perhaps TRBD1 as D (5 bases). This CDR3 is 17 amino acids long. Germline CDR1 reads SGHNT; CDR2 reads YYREEE (reference sequence). Trimming shortened V by 1 base and J by 0 bases, and 14 bases separated the two germline ends. This CDR3 is CASSLKEGALSYNEQFF. The CDR3 region has the DNA TGTGCCAGCAGCTTGAAGGAAGGGGCCCTCTCCTACAATGAGCAGTTCTTC.

V and J are TRBV5-1 and TRBJ1-6; D might be TRBD1 (5 bases). Per germline, CDR1 SGHRS and CDR2 YFSETQ. The CDR3 runs 15 residues. Deletions cut 5 bases from V and 7 bases from J, with 16 bases between. The CDR3 protein is CASSSGRTNNSPLHF. As DNA, the CDR3 is TGCGCCAGCAGTTCAGGACGGACAAACAATTCACCCCTCCACTTT.

This clone was recorded only once. The V call is TRBV5-1, the J call TRBJ2-5; D uncertain. Trimming cost V 4 bases and J 2 bases, with 3 bases left between them. This CDR3 has 11 amino acids. Germline CDR1 is SGHRS and CDR2 is YFSETQ. The CDR3 is CASSQQETQYF. CDR3 nucleotides: TGCGCCAGCAGCCAACAAGAGACCCAGTACTTC.

This chain connects TRBV5-1 to TRBJ2-2; 13 bases map to TRBD2. CDR1 and CDR2 from the germline V gene are SGHRS and YFSETQ. V dropped 3 bases and J dropped 2; count of bases not matched to a gene: 7. This CDR3 is built from 18 residues. The CDR3 loop reads CASSSLGLAGSNTGELFF. CDR3 sequence (DNA): TGCGCCAGCAGCTCCTTGGGACTAGCGGGATCAAACACCGGGGAGCTGTTTTTT.

CDR3 loop: CASSSQGAGNTIYF. The CDR3 DNA reads TGTGCCAGCTCATCACAGGGGGCTGGAAACACCATATATTTT. The chain has TRBV18 and TRBJ1-3; TRBD1 agrees at 8 bases. The CDR3 contains 14 residues. Trimming took 5 bases from V and 2 from J; bases not matched to a gene: 2. Germline CDR1 is KGHSH and CDR2 is LQKENI.

V gene TRBV6-5 combines with J gene TRBJ1-2; TRBD1 aligns across 9 bases. Germline V lookup: CDR1 MNHEY, CDR2 SVGAGI. J lost 5 bases, V lost 6 bases, and 7 bases had no gene match. The CDR3 spans 14 residues. In nucleotides, the CDR3 is TGTGCCAGCAGAACAGGGGGCGTCAGGTATGGCTACACCTTC. Its translation: CASRTGGVRYGYTF.

The rearrangement uses TRBV5-8 and TRBJ2-3; D possibly corresponds to TRBD1 (6 bases). Germline CDR1 is SGHTS and CDR2 is YDEGEE. V dropped 5 bases and J dropped 0 bases, with 10 bases sitting between them. CDR3 length: 14 amino acids. The CDR3 loop is CASRPGHSTDTQYF. CDR3 sequence (DNA): TGTGCCAGCAGGCCGGGACACAGCACAGATACGCAGTATTTT.

This chain links TRBV3-1 (or the pseudogene TRBV3-2) with TRBJ2-1; 10 positions match TRBD2. Germline trimming cut 4 bases from V and 6 bases from J; bases unmatched to any gene: 0. CDR3 length equals 13 residues. Germline values: CDR1 LGHDT, CDR2 YNNKEL (reference sequence). CDR3 region: CASSRTSGNEQFF. The CDR3 bases are TGTGCCAGCAGCCGGACTAGCGGCAATGAGCAGTTCTTC.

The genes are TRBV7-8 and TRBJ1-4, with D tentatively TRBD1 (5 bases). Trimming took off 1 base at V and 7 bases at J, with 19 bases between the two ends. The CDR3 extends over 17 amino acids. Germline loops: CDR1 SGHVS, CDR2 FQNEAQ. The CDR3 loop is CASSLVVIGGLSEKLFF. CDR3 DNA sequence: TGTGCCAGCAGCTTAGTTGTGATCGGGGGTTTAAGTGAAAAACTGTTTTTT.

The rearrangement uses TRBV7-2 and TRBJ1-5, with no clear D. Germline CDR1 SGHTA, CDR2 FQGNSA. The CDR3 is made up of 15 amino acids. V lost 1 base, J lost 10 bases, and 17 bases lay in between. The CDR3 reads CASSLVAEFSQPQHF. CDR3 nucleotides: TGTGCCAGCAGCTTAGTGGCAGAGTTTAGCCAACCCCAGCATTTT.

The chain joins TRBV11-2 to TRBJ2-7; 7 bases map to TRBD1. This CDR3 contains 15 residues. Germline assignment: CDR1 SGHAT and CDR2 FQNNGV. Trimming removed 0 bases from V and 3 bases from J; junction bases left unmatched: 5. The CDR3 loop is CASSLEDRVYYEQYF. The CDR3 coding sequence is TGTGCCAGCAGCTTAGAAGACAGGGTCTACTACGAGCAGTACTTC.

The CDR3 region is CASRRGLDRQNEQFF. The CDR3 nucleotides are TGTGCCAGCAGGCGCGGACTAGATCGACAGAATGAGCAGTTCTTC. This chain uses TRBV3-1 (or the pseudogene TRBV3-2) with TRBJ2-1; 7 bases map to TRBD2. The CDR3 contains 15 residues. J was trimmed by 7 bases and V by 6 bases; bases with no gene match: 12. In germline, CDR1 is LGHDT, CDR2 YNNKEL (reference sequence).

V gene TRBV12-3 or TRBV12-4 combines with J gene TRBJ1-1; 7 bases fit TRBD1. The CDR3 is made up of 13 amino acids. Trimming removed 5 bases from V and 9 bases from J; junction bases left unmatched: 9. Here the CDR3 reads CASSPTGQRKAFF. CDR3 coding DNA: TGTGCCAGCAGTCCTACGGGACAGAGGAAAGCTTTCTTT.

This clone was counted only a few times. J is TRBJ1-2 and V is TRBV4-1, with D maybe TRBD1 (5 bases). This CDR3 spans 15 amino acids. Germline loops: CDR1 MGHRA, CDR2 YSYEKL. Trimming stripped 4 bases from V and 8 bases from J, with 20 bases between. The CDR3 nucleotides are TGCGCCAGCAGCCCACGGCAAGGGGCAGATTGGGGCTACACCTTC. Translating it yields CASSPRQGADWGYTF.

V usage is TRBV7-8 and J usage is TRBJ1-2; 7 nucleotides match TRBD1. Germline CDR1 reads SGHVS; CDR2 reads FQNEAQ. With V trimmed by 0 bases and J by 9 bases, 10 bases remained unmatched. This CDR3 contains 15 residues. As DNA, the CDR3 is TGTGCCAGCAGCTTAGCCCCGGGACAGCCAGGTCGCTACACCTTC. Translation gives CASSLAPGQPGRYTF.

The gene calls are TRBV9 and TRBJ2-5; D possibly corresponds to TRBD2 (6 bases). This CDR3 has 19 amino acids. Trimming removed 3 bases from V and 1 base from J, with 25 bases in between. CDR1 and CDR2 (germline): SGDLS, YYNGEE. The CDR3, as DNA: TGTGCCAGCAGCGGACGGACCGCAAATGATGAAGCGGGCCAAGAGACCCAGTACTTC. Translated: CASSGRTANDEAGQETQYF. The variable domain in full, with the rest retrieved from reference TRBV9 and TRBJ2-5, is DSGVTQTPKHLITATGQRVTLRCSPRSGDLSVYWYQQSLDQGLQFLIQYYNGEERAKGNILERFSAQQFPDLHSELNLSSLELGDSALYFCASSGRTANDEAGQETQYFGPGTRLLVL.

The chain carries TRBV7-3 and TRBJ1-3; D is undetermined. This CDR3 is 17 amino acids long. The germline V gene has CDR1 SGHTA and CDR2 FQGTGA. Trimming removed 5 bases at V and 0 bases at J, with 17 bases between. Here the CDR3 DNA reads TGTGCCAGCAGCGCGCAGCCCGGGGTCTACTCTGGAAACACCATATATTTT. It yields the protein CASSAQPGVYSGNTIYF.

This chain uses TRBV20-1 with TRBJ2-3; D not certain. Germline CDR1 is DFQATT and CDR2 is SNEGSKA (reference sequence). This CDR3 spans 11 amino acids. The ends were cut back, 3 bases at V and 4 bases at J, with 5 bases in the middle. Here the CDR3 reads CSARRADTQYF. The CDR3 bases are TGCAGTGCTAGGCGTGCAGATACGCAGTATTTT.